The 19 T cell receptor beta chains below all came from one sample that was sequenced in a study of Ad26.COV2.S vaccination and SARS-CoV-2 variants. The treatment is: 19 received Ad26.COV2.S at low or high dose, single or two shots; 5 received placebo; per-sample allocation not given. Sample collection was performed on day 63 after the first vaccine or placebo injection. The assay was immunoSEQ multiplex PCR, and TCRdb's table has in-frame clones only and misses some. The data show about 350,000 clones, with 88% seen just once and 5.5% to 7% held by the top ten. This sample comprised peripheral blood, obtained in a trial of Ad26.COV2.S vaccine versus placebo. The receptors shown here come from a person between 18 and 65 years old who received the Ad26.COV2.S COVID-19 vaccine or a placebo.

The J gene is TRBJ1-1, the V gene TRBV19; D ambiguous. The CDR3 sequence is 13 residues long. Trimming removed 6 bases from V and 2 bases from J, with 10 bases in between. The germline CDR1 and CDR2 sequences are LNHDA and SQIVND (reference sequence). The CDR3 nucleotides read TGTGCCAGTAGATCGGCGATTAACACTGAAGCTTTCTTT. Its translation: CASRSAINTEAFF.

V and J are TRBV5-1 and TRBJ1-1; tentatively, D is TRBD1 (6 bases). V was trimmed by 4 bases and J by 6 bases, leaving 19 bases between them. Germline CDR1 SGHRS, CDR2 YFSETQ. The CDR3 runs 15 residues. CDR3 sequence (DNA): TGCGCCAGCAGCATACAGGGCTCCCTTCGATCTGAAGCTTTCTTT. The encoded protein is CASSIQGSLRSEAFF.

The chain employs TRBV7-2 and TRBJ1-4; weak D call: TRBD1 (5 bases). The CDR3 extends over 13 amino acids. Per germline, CDR1 SGHTA and CDR2 FQGNSA. V was cut by 5 bases and J by 7 bases, with 11 bases left in between. CDR3 sequence (DNA): TGTGCCAGCAGCCCAGGGTTGGGTGAAAAACTGTTTTTT. This translates into CASSPGLGEKLFF.

The chain recombines TRBV7-8 with TRBJ2-7; 7 bases match TRBD2. Unmatched junction bases numbered 5, after V lost 2 bases and J lost 4 bases. Germline-derived CDR1 and CDR2 are SGHVS and FQNEAQ. The CDR3 spans 14 residues. The DNA of the CDR3 is TGTGCCAGCAGCTTAACGGCGGGGGAATACGAGCAGTACTTC. It yields the protein CASSLTAGEYEQYF.

The J gene is TRBJ1-1, the V gene TRBV5-1; D may be TRBD1 (5 bases). The CDR3 has 12 residues. The germline V gene encodes CDR1 SGHRS and CDR2 YFSETQ. Trimming left V 5 bases short and J 7 bases short, with 12 bases between. CDR3 sequence: CASRNLRDEAFF. CDR3 in DNA: TGCGCCAGCAGAAATCTCAGGGATGAAGCTTTCTTT.

This rearrangement joins TRBV23-1 to TRBJ2-3; D unresolved. TRBV23-1 is designated an ORF whose function remains uncertain. The CDR3 runs 14 residues. V lost 1 base to trimming and J lost 2 bases, with 7 bases between them. CDR3 nucleotides: TGCGCCAGCAGTCAATTATATATCACAGATACGCAGTATTTT. Translating gives CASSQLYITDTQYF.

This clone was counted only a few times. The rearrangement joins TRBV11-3 to TRBJ2-2, with no clear D. The ends were cut back, 6 bases at V and 0 bases at J, with 8 bases in the middle. Germline V gives CDR1 SGHNT, CDR2 YENEEA. The CDR3 contains 14 residues. DNA of the CDR3: TGTGCCAGCAGTTACATAGCGAACACCGGGGAGCTGTTTTTT. Translated, it gives CASSYIANTGELFF.

The V call is TRBV18, the J call TRBJ1-1; no clear D gene. Germline CDR1 is KGHSH and CDR2 is LQKENI. This CDR3 has 14 residues. The ends were cut back, 6 bases at V and 7 bases at J, with 18 bases in the middle. CDR3 in DNA: TGTGCCAGCTCGGCCGGGTCCCCTGATGTTGAAGCTTTCTTT. This encodes CASSAGSPDVEAFF. The full variable domain, with the rest looked up from reference TRBV18 and TRBJ1-1, is NAGVMQNPRHLVRRRGQEARLRCSPMKGHSHVYWYRQLPEEGLKFMVYLQKENIIDESGMPKERFSAEFPKEGPSILRIQQVVRGDSAAYFCASSAGSPDVEAFFGQGTRLTVV.

The CDR3 nucleotides are TGTGCCAGCAGCCCAACGATCGACGGTATCGGTGAGCAGTTCTTC. Its translation: CASSPTIDGIGEQFF. The chain carries TRBV14 and TRBJ2-1, with D hard to call. The CDR3 extends over 15 amino acids. Per the germline V gene, CDR1 is SGHDN and CDR2 is FVKESK. V lost 4 bases to trimming and J lost 9 bases, with 19 bases between them.

The chain recombines TRBV9 with TRBJ1-2, with D perhaps TRBD1 (6 bases). CDR3 length: 14 residues. Germline loops: CDR1 SGDLS, CDR2 YYNGEE. The V end was cut by 0 bases, the J end by 4 bases, with 10 bases between. This CDR3 is CASSVDQGPYGYTF. The CDR3, as DNA: TGTGCCAGCAGCGTAGACCAGGGGCCCTATGGCTACACCTTC.

This chain uses TRBV19 with TRBJ1-2; 7 positions match TRBD1. Trimming took 3 bases from V and 2 from J; bases not matched to a gene: 3. This CDR3 has 14 residues. Germline-derived CDR1 and CDR2 are LNHDA and SQIVND (reference sequence). The CDR3 region is CASSMVTGNYGYTF. The CDR3 DNA reads TGTGCCAGTAGTATGGTGACAGGGAACTATGGCTACACCTTC. The complete variable domain, with remaining parts taken from reference TRBV19 and TRBJ1-2, reads DGGITQSPKYLFRKEGQNVTLSCEQNLNHDAMYWYRQDPGQGLRLIYYSQIVNDFQKGDIAEGYSVSREKKESFPLTVTSAQKNPTAFYLCASSMVTGNYGYTFGSGTRLTVV.

This clone appeared once. V gene TRBV19 combines with J gene TRBJ1-2; D gene ambiguous. The germline V gene has CDR1 LNHDA and CDR2 SQIVND (reference sequence). Trimming stripped 6 bases from V and 3 bases from J, with 5 bases between. CDR3 length: 11 amino acids. CDR3: CASRRDYGYTF. CDR3 coding DNA: TGTGCCAGTAGGAGGGACTATGGCTACACCTTC. The whole variable domain, filled in from reference TRBV19 and TRBJ1-2, reads DGGITQSPKYLFRKEGQNVTLSCEQNLNHDAMYWYRQDPGQGLRLIYYSQIVNDFQKGDIAEGYSVSREKKESFPLTVTSAQKNPTAFYLCASRRDYGYTFGSGTRLTVV.

V is TRBV9 and J is TRBJ1-2, with D hard to call. This CDR3 region has 8 residues. Germline V gene sequence: CDR1 SGDLS, CDR2 YYNGEE. Between the trimmed V and J ends, which lost 7 bases and 8 bases, there was a span of 3 bases. Here the CDR3 DNA reads TGTGCCAGCTGGGGCTACACCTTC. It yields the protein CASWGYTF.

This sequence joins TRBV4-1 and TRBJ2-7, with 10 nucleotides matching TRBD1. Germline V gives CDR1 MGHRA, CDR2 YSYEKL. This CDR3 region has 15 residues. J was trimmed by 2 bases and V by 2 bases; bases with no gene match: 3. CDR3 sequence reads: CASSQPGQGPYEQYF. For the CDR3, the DNA is TGCGCCAGCAGCCAACCGGGACAGGGGCCCTACGAGCAGTACTTC.

The chain is built from TRBV19 and TRBJ1-5; D is uncertain. The V end was cut by 6 bases, the J end by 3 bases, with 15 bases between. The CDR3 consists of 15 residues. Looked up from germline, CDR1 is LNHDA and CDR2 is SQIVND (reference sequence). CDR3 nucleotide sequence: TGTGCCAGTAGCGAACAGACACGTTACAATCAGCCCCAGCATTTT. This codes for CASSEQTRYNQPQHF.

The rearrangement links TRBV7-2 to TRBJ2-1; D call uncertain. There are 11 residues in the CDR3. Trimming took off 4 bases at V and 6 bases at J, with 4 bases between the two ends. Germline CDR1 SGHTA, CDR2 FQGNSA. This CDR3 is CASSSSNEQFF. CDR3 in DNA: TGTGCCAGCAGCTCGAGCAATGAGCAGTTCTTC.

V gene TRBV6-5 combines with J gene TRBJ1-2; 10 positions agree with TRBD1. Germline V gives CDR1 MNHEY, CDR2 SVGAGI. J gave up 4 bases and V 2 bases, and 4 bases lay outside the gene matches. This CDR3 contains 15 residues. For the CDR3, the DNA is TGTGCCAGCAGTTACGAGGGACAGGGGACCTATGGCTACACCTTC. This translates into CASSYEGQGTYGYTF.

This clone was observed once. This chain connects TRBV9 to TRBJ1-1; perhaps TRBD1 as D (6 bases). CDR3 length: 13 residues. Trimming cost V 2 bases and J 7 bases, with 12 bases left between them. Per germline, CDR1 SGDLS and CDR2 YYNGEE. Here the CDR3 reads CASSVSSDSEAFF. CDR3 sequence (DNA): TGTGCCAGCAGCGTTTCTTCGGACAGTGAAGCTTTCTTT.

The rearrangement uses TRBV7-2 and TRBJ2-3; TRBD2 might be the D (5 bases). Per the germline V gene, CDR1 is SGHTA and CDR2 is FQGNSA. V lost 4 bases to trimming and J lost 2 bases, with 16 bases between them. The CDR3 is 16 residues long. CDR3 DNA: TGTGCCAGCAGCTCACGACTAAAAAGATACACAGATACGCAGTATTTT. Protein product: CASSSRLKRYTDTQYF.